The 18 T cell receptor beta chains below come from one sample, sequenced in a study of graft-versus-host responses after intestinal transplantation. For these TCRs, the target antigens are not known. The method was immunoSEQ multiplex PCR; TCRdb's version includes in-frame clones alone and lacks a portion of them. The sample lists some 130,000 clones, more than 90% occurring once. The sequenced sample was unstimulated CD4+ T cells sorted from spleen or lymph node cells, obtained before intestinal transplant. These receptors all stem from a human donor who received an intestinal transplant.

The rearrangement joins TRBV5-1 to TRBJ1-2; D is perhaps TRBD1 (5 bases). The CDR3 is 15 amino acids. CDR1 is SGHRS, CDR2 YFSETQ, per germline. Trimming removed 5 bases at V and 0 bases at J, with 14 bases between. This CDR3 is CASRVGGPTNYGYTF. The CDR3, as DNA: TGCGCCAGCAGGGTGGGGGGACCTACTAACTATGGCTACACCTTC.

The J gene is TRBJ1-1, the V gene TRBV9; the D is unclear. The length of the CDR3 is 12 residues. Germline V lookup: CDR1 SGDLS, CDR2 YYNGEE. The V gene lost 1 base and the J gene lost 5 bases, with 6 bases spanning the gap. In DNA, the CDR3 is TGTGCCAGCAGCGTAAGTGGGACTGAAGCTTTCTTT. Its protein product is CASSVSGTEAFF.

V usage is TRBV6-5 and J usage is TRBJ1-1, with D perhaps TRBD1 (5 bases). The CDR3 loop spans 12 amino acids. V was pared by 4 bases and J by 7 bases, with 10 bases between. Per the germline V gene, CDR1 is MNHEY and CDR2 is SVGAGI. This chain's CDR3 is CASSSRDGEAFF. The CDR3 bases are TGTGCCAGCAGTTCCCGGGACGGTGAAGCTTTCTTT.

The rearrangement joins TRBV28 to TRBJ1-6, with a tentative D call TRBD1 (6 bases). Per the germline V gene, CDR1 is MDHEN and CDR2 is SYDVKM. The length of the CDR3 is 16 residues. The V end was cut by 2 bases, the J end by 10 bases, with 18 bases between. The CDR3 here is CASSLVPQGLSSPLHF. The CDR3 region has the DNA TGTGCCAGCAGTTTAGTTCCCCAGGGGCTAAGCTCACCCCTCCACTTT.

V usage is TRBV2 and J usage is TRBJ2-3; D gene uncertain. Looked up from germline, CDR1 is SNHLY and CDR2 is FYNNEI. The CDR3 length is 12 residues. The V and J ends lost 6 bases and 4 bases respectively, with 8 bases between them. CDR3 residues: CASRKDADTQYF. CDR3 DNA: TGTGCCAGCAGGAAGGATGCAGATACGCAGTATTTT.

This clone is a singleton in its sample. The CDR3 region is CASSQSCVINEKLFF. Here the CDR3 DNA reads TGCGCCAGCAGTCAATCCTGTGTGATTAATGAAAAACTGTTTTTT. The chain has TRBV23-1 and TRBJ1-4; D uncertain. TRBV23-1 carries the ORF label, with uncertain function. CDR3 length equals 15 residues. V lost 0 bases and J 4 bases, leaving 9 bases between the germline ends.

This chain connects TRBV5-6 to TRBJ2-5, with D hard to call. V lost 0 bases and J 2 bases, leaving 8 bases between the germline ends. The CDR3 contains 14 residues. Germline loops: CDR1 SGHDT, CDR2 YYEEEE. DNA of the CDR3: TGTGCCAGCAGCTTGGATCCAGGTCAAGAGACCCAGTACTTC. It translates to CASSLDPGQETQYF.

The chain employs TRBV5-5 and TRBJ2-1; a possible D gene is TRBD1 (6 bases). Germline V gene data show CDR1 as SGHKS and CDR2 as YYEKEE (reference sequence). V shed 2 bases and J shed 13 bases, with 10 bases lying between them. This CDR3 region has 11 residues. In nucleotides, the CDR3 is TGTGCCAGCAGCTTCGACAGGTATCAGTTCTTC. Residues: CASSFDRYQFF. Combining the CDR3 with reference TRBV5-5 and TRBJ2-1 gives the whole variable domain DAGVTQSPTHLIKTRGQQVTLRCSPISGHKSVSWYQQVLGQGPQFIFQYYEKEERGRGNFPDRFSARQFPNYSSELNVNALLLGDSALYLCASSFDRYQFFGPGTRLTVL.

The rearrangement uses TRBV5-1 and TRBJ2-2, with D possibly being TRBD2 (5 bases). Per the germline V gene, CDR1 is SGHRS and CDR2 is YFSETQ. There are 16 residues in the CDR3. Trimming stripped 0 bases from V and 3 bases from J, with 12 bases between. The CDR3 region is CASSLGGMTDTGELFF. DNA of the CDR3: TGCGCCAGCAGCTTGGGAGGGATGACTGACACCGGGGAGCTGTTTTTT.

The rearrangement links TRBV27 to TRBJ1-6, with 9 bases lining up with TRBD1. V shed 3 bases and J 7 bases; nucleotides not matched to a gene: 10. Germline lookup yields CDR1 MNHEY and CDR2 SMNVEV (reference sequence). The CDR3 has 17 residues. For the CDR3, the DNA is TGTGCCAGCAGTTTCAAGGTAGCGGGACAGGGAAATTCACCCCTCCACTTT. It yields the protein CASSFKVAGQGNSPLHF.

The CDR3 region has the DNA TGTGCCTCAAGCGGAGGGGCAACTAATGAAAAACTGTTTTTT. Translation gives CASSGGATNEKLFF. The genes are TRBV27 and TRBJ1-4; a weak D match, TRBD1 (5 bases). Per germline, CDR1 MNHEY and CDR2 SMNVEV (reference sequence). The CDR3 length is 14 residues. V was trimmed by 11 bases and J by 0 bases, leaving 13 bases between them.

This chain connects TRBV6-5 to TRBJ2-7, with D perhaps matching TRBD1 or TRBD2 (5 bases each). The CDR3 contains 12 residues. Germline lookup yields CDR1 MNHEY and CDR2 SVGAGI. V was trimmed by 9 bases and J by 6 bases, leaving 15 bases between them. CDR3: CASTRDQSEQYF. CDR3 DNA: TGTGCCAGTACTAGGGACCAGTCCGAGCAGTACTTC.

This clone was counted a single time. This chain links TRBV5-8 with TRBJ1-5, with 7 bases identical to TRBD1. The length of the CDR3 is 17 residues. The junction had 14 bases not matched to a gene; V was cut back by 7 bases and J by 1 base. The V gene's germline CDR1 is SGHTS and CDR2 YDEGEE. CDR3 coding DNA: TGTGCCAGCCTGCGGGACAGTTCCTTCTCAAGCAATCAGCCCCAGCATTTT. This encodes CASLRDSSFSSNQPQHF. The complete variable domain, with remaining parts taken from reference TRBV5-8 and TRBJ1-5, reads EAGVTQSPTHLIKTRGQQATLRCSPISGHTSVYWYQQALGLGLQFLLWYDEGEERNRGNFPPRFSGRQFPNYSSELNVNALELEDSALYLCASLRDSSFSSNQPQHFGDGTRLSIL.

V and J are TRBV11-2 and TRBJ1-5, with 8 bases lining up with TRBD1. Trimming removed 1 base from V and 6 bases from J; junction bases left unmatched: 5. The CDR3 spans 15 residues. Per germline, CDR1 SGHAT and CDR2 FQNNGV. CDR3 nucleotides: TGTGCCAGCAGCTTAGGATCAGGGGGCAGTCAGCCCCAGCATTTT. Encoded protein: CASSLGSGGSQPQHF.

The chain is built from TRBV5-1 and TRBJ2-7; 9 nucleotides align to TRBD1. V was pared by 3 bases and J by 2 bases, with 3 bases of the junction left unmatched. The germline V gene encodes CDR1 SGHRS and CDR2 YFSETQ. There are 14 residues in the CDR3. The CDR3 nucleotides read TGCGCCAGCAGCTCGGGACAGGGTCCCTACGAGCAGTACTTC. The encoded protein is CASSSGQGPYEQYF.

This sequence joins TRBV11-3 and TRBJ2-1; possibly TRBD1 for D (6 bases). The CDR3 extends over 17 amino acids. Germline V gene sequence: CDR1 SGHNT, CDR2 YENEEA. Between the trimmed V and J ends, which lost 6 bases and 3 bases, there was a span of 21 bases. The DNA for the CDR3 is TGTGCCAGCAGTGTAACGTCCTTGGGGGCTTACTACAATGAGCAGTTCTTC. Translating it yields CASSVTSLGAYYNEQFF.

Note on this clone: The identical CDR3 is also encoded by other nucleotide sequences in the sample. The rearrangement uses TRBV18 and TRBJ2-7, with 10 bases aligning to TRBD1. V lost 3 bases to trimming and J lost 3 bases; unmatched junction nucleotides: 2. The CDR3 has 14 residues. The germline V gene has CDR1 KGHSH and CDR2 LQKENI. CDR3: CASSPRTGGYEQYF. CDR3 DNA: TGTGCCAGCTCACCCCGGACAGGGGGCTACGAGCAGTACTTC.

The CDR3 here is CASSQDRVNTEAFF. DNA of the CDR3: TGTGCCAGCAGCCAAGATAGGGTGAACACTGAAGCTTTCTTT. The V call is TRBV7-2, the J call TRBJ1-1; D is undetermined. V gave up 5 bases and J gave up 0 bases, with 10 bases separating them. CDR1 is SGHTA, CDR2 FQGNSA, per germline. The CDR3 contains 14 residues.